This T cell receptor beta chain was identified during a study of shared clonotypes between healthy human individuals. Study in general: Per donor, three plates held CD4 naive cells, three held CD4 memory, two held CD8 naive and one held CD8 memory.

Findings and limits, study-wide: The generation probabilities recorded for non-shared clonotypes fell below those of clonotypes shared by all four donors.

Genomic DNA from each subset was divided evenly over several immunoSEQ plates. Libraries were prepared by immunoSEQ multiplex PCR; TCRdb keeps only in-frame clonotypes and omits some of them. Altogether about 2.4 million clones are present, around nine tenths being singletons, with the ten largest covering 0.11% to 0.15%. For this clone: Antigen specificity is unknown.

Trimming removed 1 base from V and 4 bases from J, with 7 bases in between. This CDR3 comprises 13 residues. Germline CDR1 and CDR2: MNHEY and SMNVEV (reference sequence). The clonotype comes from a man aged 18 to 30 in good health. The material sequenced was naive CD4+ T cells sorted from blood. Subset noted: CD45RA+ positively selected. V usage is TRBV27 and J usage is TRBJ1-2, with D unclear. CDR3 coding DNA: TGTGCCAGCAGTTTATTTTCTTCCTATGGCTACACCTTC. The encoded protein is CASSLFSSYGYTF.